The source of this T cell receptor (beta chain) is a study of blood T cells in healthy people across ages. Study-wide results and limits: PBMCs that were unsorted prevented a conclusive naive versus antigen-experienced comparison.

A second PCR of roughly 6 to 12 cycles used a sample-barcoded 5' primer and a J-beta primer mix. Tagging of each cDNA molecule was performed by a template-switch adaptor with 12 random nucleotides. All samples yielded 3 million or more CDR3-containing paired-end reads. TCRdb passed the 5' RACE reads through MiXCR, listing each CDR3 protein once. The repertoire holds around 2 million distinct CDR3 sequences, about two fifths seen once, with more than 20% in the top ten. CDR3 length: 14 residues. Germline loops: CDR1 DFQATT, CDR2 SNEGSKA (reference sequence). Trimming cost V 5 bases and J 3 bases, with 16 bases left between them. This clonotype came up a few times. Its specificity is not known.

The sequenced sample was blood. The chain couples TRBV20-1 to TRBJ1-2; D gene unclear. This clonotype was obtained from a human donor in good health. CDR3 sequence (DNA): TGCAGTGCTCCAATGGGCGCGGCTTACTATGGCTACACCTTC. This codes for CSAPMGAAYYGYTF.